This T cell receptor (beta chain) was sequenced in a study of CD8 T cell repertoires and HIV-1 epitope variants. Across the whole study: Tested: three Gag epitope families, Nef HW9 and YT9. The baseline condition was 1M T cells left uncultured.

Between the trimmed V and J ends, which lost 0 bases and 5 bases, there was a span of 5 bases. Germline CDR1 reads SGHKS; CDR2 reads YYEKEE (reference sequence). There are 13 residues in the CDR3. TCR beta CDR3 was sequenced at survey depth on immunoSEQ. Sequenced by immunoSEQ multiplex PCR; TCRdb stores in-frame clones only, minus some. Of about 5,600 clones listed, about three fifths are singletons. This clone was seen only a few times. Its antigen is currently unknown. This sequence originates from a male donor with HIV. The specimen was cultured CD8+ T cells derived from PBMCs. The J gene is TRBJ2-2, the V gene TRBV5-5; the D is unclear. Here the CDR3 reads CASSLAGTGELFF. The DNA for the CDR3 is TGTGCCAGCAGCTTGGCCGGTACCGGGGAGCTGTTTTTT.